Listed below are T cell receptor beta chains from one sample, sequenced in a study of beta chain features in type 1 diabetes. Profiling relied on immunoSEQ multiplex PCR, and the TCRdb table lists in-frame clones only, not all of them. The sample consists of approximately 40,000 clones, 50% of them appearing once. What was sequenced was stem cell memory CD4+ T cells from blood. These receptors all come from a woman younger than 45 in good health. Both conserved end residues are part of each CDR3. The order of the fields is clone size, V gene, J gene, D gene, CDR3 protein, CDR3 DNA. The D gene is left open where the match is weak. Expanded clones are given a class, and other clones once, few, many or no size at all.

clone_size: NA; v_call: TRBV7-9; j_call: TRBJ2-3; d_call: TRBD2; cdr3_aa: CASSFGLAGDDTQYF; cdr3_nt: TGTGCCAGCAGCTTCGGACTAGCGGGAGACGATACGCAGTATTTT
clone_size: NA; v_call: TRBV28; j_call: TRBJ2-1; d_call: TRBD2; cdr3_aa: CASSRPWLAGGPNYNEQFF; cdr3_nt: TGTGCCAGCAGTCGTCCTTGGCTAGCGGGAGGGCCTAACTACAATGAGCAGTTCTTC
clone_size: few; v_call: TRBV4-3; j_call: TRBJ2-3; d_call: NA; cdr3_aa: CASSQNRFTDTQYF; cdr3_nt: TGCGCCAGCAGCCAAAATAGATTTACAGATACGCAGTATTTT
clone_size: NA; v_call: TRBV6-5; j_call: TRBJ2-4; d_call: NA; cdr3_aa: CASSSYLDKNIQYF; cdr3_nt: TGTGCCAGCAGTTCCTACCTTGACAAAAACATTCAGTACTTC
clone_size: once; v_call: TRBV5-1; j_call: TRBJ1-2; d_call: NA; cdr3_aa: CASRSGIHYGYTF; cdr3_nt: TGCGCCAGCAGGTCAGGGATACACTATGGCTACACCTTC
clone_size: NA; v_call: TRBV7-2; j_call: TRBJ2-5; d_call: NA; cdr3_aa: CASSLVGAGEETQYF; cdr3_nt: TGTGCCAGCAGCTTAGTGGGGGCTGGAGAAGAGACCCAGTACTTC
clone_size: NA; v_call: TRBV7-2; j_call: TRBJ2-7; d_call: TRBD2; cdr3_aa: CASSSRGTSGDIFPYEQYF; cdr3_nt: TGTGCCAGCAGCTCCAGAGGGACTAGCGGGGACATATTCCCCTACGAGCAGTACTTC
clone_size: few; v_call: TRBV4-2; j_call: TRBJ2-3; d_call: NA; cdr3_aa: CASSQDLGAGTDTQYF; cdr3_nt: TGTGCCAGCAGCCAAGATTTGGGGGCGGGTACAGATACGCAGTATTTT
clone_size: once; v_call: TRBV5-1; j_call: TRBJ1-3; d_call: NA; cdr3_aa: CASSPGSANSGNTIYF; cdr3_nt: TGCGCCAGCAGCCCCGGGTCGGCCAACTCTGGAAACACCATATATTTT
clone_size: NA; v_call: TRBV19; j_call: TRBJ2-1; d_call: TRBD2; cdr3_aa: CASEKVAGSSYNEQFF; cdr3_nt: TGTGCCAGTGAGAAAGTAGCGGGGAGCTCCTACAATGAGCAGTTCTTC
clone_size: NA; v_call: TRBV25-1; j_call: TRBJ2-2; d_call: NA; cdr3_aa: CASSERGIGTKDGELFF; cdr3_nt: TGTGCCAGCAGTGAACGAGGTATCGGGACAAAGGACGGGGAGCTGTTTTTT
clone_size: NA; v_call: TRBV21-1; j_call: TRBJ2-7; d_call: NA; cdr3_aa: CASRRLRGATGYEQYF; cdr3_nt: TGTGCCAGCCGGAGACTCCGGGGGGCCACAGGCTACGAGCAGTACTTC
clone_size: NA; v_call: TRBV5-1; j_call: TRBJ2-5; d_call: NA; cdr3_aa: CASSLARGGAETQYF; cdr3_nt: TGCGCCAGCAGCTTGGCGAGGGGGGGAGCGGAGACCCAGTACTTC
clone_size: few; v_call: TRBV7-8; j_call: TRBJ1-2; d_call: NA; cdr3_aa: CASSLARGDHGYTF; cdr3_nt: TGTGCCAGCAGCTTAGCGCGGGGGGACCATGGCTACACCTTC
clone_size: NA; v_call: TRBV18; j_call: TRBJ1-1; d_call: TRBD1; cdr3_aa: CASSPKTGRTTEAFF; cdr3_nt: TGTGCCAGCTCACCGAAGACAGGGAGGACGACTGAAGCTTTCTTT
clone_size: NA; v_call: TRBV7-3; j_call: TRBJ2-1; d_call: TRBD2; cdr3_aa: CASSFASGLAANEQFF; cdr3_nt: TGTGCCAGCAGCTTTGCTTCCGGACTAGCGGCCAATGAGCAGTTCTTC
clone_size: NA; v_call: TRBV7-2; j_call: TRBJ1-2; d_call: TRBD1; cdr3_aa: CVSSAPWDSSYGYTF; cdr3_nt: TGTGTCAGCAGCGCTCCCTGGGACAGTTCCTATGGCTACACCTTC
clone_size: NA; v_call: TRBV11-2; j_call: TRBJ2-1; d_call: TRBD2; cdr3_aa: CASRQLAGVVQFF; cdr3_nt: TGTGCCAGCAGGCAACTAGCGGGAGTCGTCCAGTTCTTC
clone_size: NA; v_call: TRBV4-3; j_call: TRBJ2-7; d_call: NA; cdr3_aa: CASSQVGQGYEQYF; cdr3_nt: TGCGCCAGCAGCCAAGTCGGCCAGGGCTACGAGCAGTACTTC
clone_size: NA; v_call: TRBV6-5; j_call: TRBJ2-7; d_call: TRBD2; cdr3_aa: CASSYLAGLQGEQYF; cdr3_nt: TGTGCCAGCAGTTACCTAGCGGGGCTACAGGGAGAGCAGTACTTC
clone_size: NA; v_call: TRBV14; j_call: TRBJ2-6; d_call: TRBD2; cdr3_aa: CASSQLGLAGSGANVLTF; cdr3_nt: TGTGCCAGCAGCCAACTCGGACTAGCGGGATCTGGGGCCAACGTCCTGACTTTC
clone_size: NA; v_call: TRBV4-2; j_call: TRBJ1-2; d_call: TRBD1; cdr3_aa: CASSQVLQGEGYGYTF; cdr3_nt: TGTGCCAGCAGCCAAGTCTTACAGGGGGAAGGATATGGCTACACCTTC
clone_size: NA; v_call: TRBV2; j_call: TRBJ2-3; d_call: NA; cdr3_aa: CASKGQSHNTDTQYF; cdr3_nt: TGTGCCAGCAAAGGACAGTCCCACAACACAGATACGCAGTATTTT
clone_size: NA; v_call: TRBV28; j_call: TRBJ2-7; d_call: NA; cdr3_aa: CASISGTSGVYEQYF; cdr3_nt: TGTGCCAGCATCTCCGGGACATCCGGGGTCTACGAGCAGTACTTC
clone_size: NA; v_call: TRBV5-6; j_call: TRBJ2-7; d_call: TRBD2; cdr3_aa: CASSSLAGTPYEQYF; cdr3_nt: TGTGCCAGCAGCTCACTAGCGGGAACCCCCTACGAGCAGTACTTC
clone_size: NA; v_call: TRBV7-6; j_call: TRBJ2-7; d_call: TRBD2; cdr3_aa: CASTKREGPYEQYF; cdr3_nt: TGTGCCAGCACTAAGCGGGAGGGCCCCTACGAGCAGTACTTC
clone_size: NA; v_call: TRBV9; j_call: TRBJ2-3; d_call: NA; cdr3_aa: CASSAPRGSTDTQYF; cdr3_nt: TGTGCCAGCAGCGCGCCTCGCGGGAGCACAGATACGCAGTATTTT
clone_size: NA; v_call: TRBV5-4; j_call: TRBJ2-7; d_call: TRBD1; cdr3_aa: CASSPGQGGIYEQYF; cdr3_nt: TGCGCCAGCAGCCCAGGACAGGGGGGGATCTACGAGCAGTACTTC
clone_size: NA; v_call: TRBV7-2; j_call: TRBJ2-7; d_call: TRBD1; cdr3_aa: CASSFTGTGAYEQYF; cdr3_nt: TGTGCCAGCAGCTTTACCGGGACAGGGGCCTACGAGCAGTACTTC
clone_size: few; v_call: TRBV4-3; j_call: TRBJ2-5; d_call: TRBD2; cdr3_aa: CASSLTSGETQYF; cdr3_nt: TGCGCCAGCAGCCTGACTAGCGGTGAGACCCAGTACTTC
clone_size: few; v_call: TRBV11-2; j_call: TRBJ2-1; d_call: TRBD2; cdr3_aa: CASSASGSYNEQFF; cdr3_nt: TGTGCCAGCAGCGCTAGCGGGAGTTACAATGAGCAGTTCTTC
clone_size: NA; v_call: TRBV7-8; j_call: TRBJ2-7; d_call: NA; cdr3_aa: CASSLDPGSMGQYF; cdr3_nt: TGTGCCAGCAGCTTAGACCCAGGGTCTATGGGGCAGTACTTC
clone_size: few; v_call: TRBV11-1; j_call: TRBJ2-1; d_call: TRBD1; cdr3_aa: CASSLTGPYNEQFF; cdr3_nt: TGTGCCAGCAGCCTGACAGGGCCCTACAATGAGCAGTTCTTC
clone_size: NA; v_call: TRBV14; j_call: TRBJ1-5; d_call: TRBD1; cdr3_aa: CASSEQGGQPQHF; cdr3_nt: TGTGCCAGCAGCGAACAGGGGGGACAGCCCCAGCATTTT
clone_size: few; v_call: TRBV28; j_call: TRBJ1-2; d_call: TRBD1; cdr3_aa: CASSKPGQGFSSYGYTF; cdr3_nt: TGTGCCAGCAGTAAACCGGGACAGGGCTTTTCATCCTATGGCTACACCTTC
clone_size: once; v_call: TRBV11-2; j_call: TRBJ2-7; d_call: NA; cdr3_aa: CASGVDRGSYEQYF; cdr3_nt: TGTGCCAGCGGCGTCGATCGCGGCTCCTACGAGCAGTACTTC
clone_size: few; v_call: TRBV15; j_call: TRBJ2-5; d_call: NA; cdr3_aa: CATSRDYTSTETQYF; cdr3_nt: TGTGCCACCAGCAGAGATTACACTAGTACGGAGACCCAGTACTTC
clone_size: NA; v_call: TRBV18; j_call: TRBJ2-2; d_call: TRBD2; cdr3_aa: CASSPGTSRAGELFF; cdr3_nt: TGTGCCAGCTCACCCGGGACTAGCCGGGCCGGGGAGCTGTTTTTT
clone_size: NA; v_call: TRBV5-4; j_call: TRBJ2-2; d_call: TRBD1; cdr3_aa: CASKQGDLNTGELFF; cdr3_nt: TGTGCCAGCAAACAGGGGGACCTGAACACCGGGGAGCTGTTTTTT
clone_size: few; v_call: TRBV6-5; j_call: TRBJ2-7; d_call: TRBD1; cdr3_aa: CASSLGTDIYEQYF; cdr3_nt: TGTGCCAGCAGTCTCGGGACAGATATCTACGAGCAGTACTTC
clone_size: NA; v_call: TRBV18; j_call: TRBJ2-1; d_call: NA; cdr3_aa: CASSPGAGISYNEQFF; cdr3_nt: TGTGCCAGCTCACCAGGAGCGGGCATCTCCTACAATGAGCAGTTCTTC
clone_size: NA; v_call: TRBV2; j_call: TRBJ2-5; d_call: NA; cdr3_aa: CASSRGGMLEQYF; cdr3_nt: TGTGCCAGCAGTCGGGGCGGGATGCTTGAGCAGTACTTC
clone_size: few; v_call: TRBV29-1; j_call: TRBJ1-2; d_call: NA; cdr3_aa: CSVERANYGYTF; cdr3_nt: TGCAGCGTTGAGAGGGCTAACTATGGCTACACCTTC
clone_size: NA; v_call: TRBV27; j_call: TRBJ2-7; d_call: TRBD2; cdr3_aa: CASRPRSGTSGRASYEQYF; cdr3_nt: TGTGCCAGCAGACCCCGGTCCGGGACTAGCGGGAGGGCCTCCTACGAGCAGTACTTC
clone_size: few; v_call: TRBV6-5; j_call: TRBJ2-7; d_call: TRBD1; cdr3_aa: CASIPGQGAHEQYF; cdr3_nt: TGTGCCAGCATTCCTGGGCAGGGGGCTCACGAGCAGTACTTC
clone_size: NA; v_call: TRBV30; j_call: TRBJ2-5; d_call: NA; cdr3_aa: CAWTGGGSRETQYF; cdr3_nt: TGTGCCTGGACCGGAGGAGGGAGTCGAGAGACCCAGTACTTC
clone_size: few; v_call: TRBV18; j_call: TRBJ2-7; d_call: TRBD1; cdr3_aa: CASSPPIGTGRSGGEQYF; cdr3_nt: TGTGCCAGCTCACCACCGATTGGGACCGGCCGATCAGGGGGCGAGCAGTACTTC
clone_size: NA; v_call: TRBV7-2; j_call: TRBJ1-5; d_call: NA; cdr3_aa: CASSLSGGNQPQHF; cdr3_nt: TGTGCCAGCAGCTTATCGGGGGGGAATCAGCCCCAGCATTTT
clone_size: NA; v_call: TRBV6-5; j_call: TRBJ2-5; d_call: NA; cdr3_aa: CASGGDSAQETQYF; cdr3_nt: TGTGCCAGCGGCGGGGACAGCGCCCAAGAGACCCAGTACTTC
clone_size: NA; v_call: TRBV14; j_call: TRBJ2-2; d_call: NA; cdr3_aa: CASSQTFGQSGGPGELFF; cdr3_nt: TGTGCCAGCAGCCAAACCTTTGGACAATCGGGCGGTCCCGGGGAGCTGTTTTTT
clone_size: NA; v_call: TRBV10-3; j_call: TRBJ1-2; d_call: NA; cdr3_aa: CAISVNRVDGYTF; cdr3_nt: TGTGCCATCAGTGTTAACAGGGTGGATGGCTACACCTTC
clone_size: NA; v_call: TRBV9; j_call: TRBJ2-7; d_call: NA; cdr3_aa: CASSVDATPPRSYEQYF; cdr3_nt: TGTGCCAGCAGCGTAGATGCGACCCCCCCTAGGAGCTACGAGCAGTACTTC
clone_size: NA; v_call: TRBV5-1; j_call: TRBJ2-7; d_call: TRBD2; cdr3_aa: CASSLVGTSEGYEQYF; cdr3_nt: TGCGCCAGCAGCTTGGTAGGGACTAGCGAGGGATACGAGCAGTACTTC
clone_size: NA; v_call: TRBV19; j_call: TRBJ2-7; d_call: NA; cdr3_aa: CASSAEGTFYEQYF; cdr3_nt: TGTGCCAGTAGCGCCGAAGGGACATTTTACGAGCAGTACTTC